This T cell receptor (beta chain) is from a study of regulatory T cells in long-lasting Graves disease. This clonotype was detected only a few times. The time point is: persistent/refractory GD, antithyroid drugs over 5 years with positive TRAb. Construction of the TCR library relied on RNA isolated from PBMCs. Per the germline V gene, CDR1 is SGHTA and CDR2 is FQGNSA. J lost 0 bases, V lost 4 bases, and 6 bases had no gene match. The CDR3 loop spans 17 amino acids. Building of the TCR beta libraries involved iRepertoire HTBI primers and Arm-PCR of CDR3 regions. TCRdb reanalysed the multiplex PCR reads using MiXCR and keeps one entry per CDR3 protein. This sample yields a few hundred thousand distinct CDR3 sequences, of which approximately 25% are seen a single time; around a quarter belongs to the top ten.

V gene TRBV7-2 combines with J gene TRBJ2-1, with 10 bases matching TRBD2. This clonotype was sampled from a woman aged 35 to 49 with Graves disease. The sample was peripheral blood mononuclear cells (PBMCs), taken when the disease was refractory, from a patient treated with antithyroid drugs. The CDR3 loop is CASSSRGLAVSYNEQFF. DNA of the CDR3: TGTGCCAGCAGCTCCCGAGGACTAGCGGTCTCCTACAATGAGCAGTTCTTC. Combining the CDR3 with reference TRBV7-2 and TRBJ2-1 gives the whole variable domain GAGVSQSPSNKVTEKGKDVELRCDPISGHTALYWYRQSLGQGLEFLIYFQGNSAPDKSGLPSDRFSAERTGGSVSTLTIQRTQQEDSAVYLCASSSRGLAVSYNEQFFGPGTRLTVL.